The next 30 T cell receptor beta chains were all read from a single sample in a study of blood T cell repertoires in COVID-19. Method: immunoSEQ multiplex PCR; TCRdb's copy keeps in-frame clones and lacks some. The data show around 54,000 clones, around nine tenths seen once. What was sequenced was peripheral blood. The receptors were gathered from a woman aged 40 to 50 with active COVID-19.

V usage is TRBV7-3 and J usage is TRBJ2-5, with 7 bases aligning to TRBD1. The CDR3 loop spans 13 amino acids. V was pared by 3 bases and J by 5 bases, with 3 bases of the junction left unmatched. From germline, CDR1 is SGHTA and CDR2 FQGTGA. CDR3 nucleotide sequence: TGTGCCAGCAGCTTGGCGGACAGGGAGACCCAGTACTTC. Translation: CASSLADRETQYF.

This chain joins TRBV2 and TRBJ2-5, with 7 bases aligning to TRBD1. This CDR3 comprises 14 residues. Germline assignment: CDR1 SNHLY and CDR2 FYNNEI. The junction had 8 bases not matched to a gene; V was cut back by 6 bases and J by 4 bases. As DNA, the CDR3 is TGTGCCAGCAGCCTTCAGGGGGTGGGAGAGACCCAGTACTTC. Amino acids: CASSLQGVGETQYF.

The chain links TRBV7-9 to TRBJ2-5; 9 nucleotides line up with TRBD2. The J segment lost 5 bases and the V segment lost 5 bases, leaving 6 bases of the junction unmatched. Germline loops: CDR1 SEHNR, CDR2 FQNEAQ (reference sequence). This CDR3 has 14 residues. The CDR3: CASSLSGGSETQYF. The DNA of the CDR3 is TGTGCCAGCAGCCTGAGCGGGGGGAGTGAGACCCAGTACTTC.

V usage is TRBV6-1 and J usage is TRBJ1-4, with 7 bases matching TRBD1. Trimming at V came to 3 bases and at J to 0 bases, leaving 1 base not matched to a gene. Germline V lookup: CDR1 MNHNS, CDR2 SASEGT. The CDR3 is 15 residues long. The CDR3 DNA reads TGTGCCAGCAGTGACCAGGGGGCAACTAATGAAAAACTGTTTTTT. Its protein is CASSDQGATNEKLFF.

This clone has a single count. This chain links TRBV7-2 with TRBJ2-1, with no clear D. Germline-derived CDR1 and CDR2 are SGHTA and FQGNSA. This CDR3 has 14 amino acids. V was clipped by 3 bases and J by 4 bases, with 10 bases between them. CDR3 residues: CASSLLYEYNEQFF. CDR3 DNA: TGTGCCAGCAGCTTGTTATACGAGTACAATGAGCAGTTCTTC.

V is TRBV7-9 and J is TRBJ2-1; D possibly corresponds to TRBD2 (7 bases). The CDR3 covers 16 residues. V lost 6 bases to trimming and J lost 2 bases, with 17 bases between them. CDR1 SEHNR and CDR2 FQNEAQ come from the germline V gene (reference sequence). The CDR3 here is CASRPTGGLTYNEQFF. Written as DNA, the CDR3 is TGTGCCAGCAGACCAACGGGGGGCCTTACCTACAATGAGCAGTTCTTC.

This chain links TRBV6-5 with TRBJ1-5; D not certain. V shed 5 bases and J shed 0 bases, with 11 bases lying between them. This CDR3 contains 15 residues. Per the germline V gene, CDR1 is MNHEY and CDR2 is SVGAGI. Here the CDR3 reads CASSPGYYSNQPQHF. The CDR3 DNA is TGTGCCAGCAGTCCCGGCTACTATAGCAATCAGCCCCAGCATTTT.

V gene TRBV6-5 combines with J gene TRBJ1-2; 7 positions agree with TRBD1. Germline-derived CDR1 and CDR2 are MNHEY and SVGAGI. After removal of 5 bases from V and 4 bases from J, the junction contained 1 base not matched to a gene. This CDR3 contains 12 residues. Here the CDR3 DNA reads TGTGCCAGCAGTAGGGACAGCTATGGCTACACCTTC. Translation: CASSRDSYGYTF.

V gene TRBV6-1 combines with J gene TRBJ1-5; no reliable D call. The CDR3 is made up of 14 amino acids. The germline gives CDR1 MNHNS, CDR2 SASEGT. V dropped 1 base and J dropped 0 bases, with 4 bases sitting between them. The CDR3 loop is CASSEEHSNQPQHF. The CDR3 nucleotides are TGTGCCAGCAGTGAAGAGCATAGCAATCAGCCCCAGCATTTT.

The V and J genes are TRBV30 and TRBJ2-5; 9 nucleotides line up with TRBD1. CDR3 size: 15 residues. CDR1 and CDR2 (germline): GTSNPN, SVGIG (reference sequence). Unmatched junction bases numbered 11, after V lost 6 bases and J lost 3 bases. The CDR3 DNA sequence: TGTGCCTGCCGACAGAGGACAGGGGTTAAAGAGACCCAGTACTTC. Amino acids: CACRQRTGVKETQYF. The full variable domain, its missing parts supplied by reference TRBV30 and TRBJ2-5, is SQTIHQWPATLVQPVGSPLSLECTVEGTSNPNLYWYRQAAGRGLQLLFYSVGIGQISSEVPQNLSASRPQDRQFILSSKKLLLSDSGFYLCACRQRTGVKETQYFGPGTRLLVL.

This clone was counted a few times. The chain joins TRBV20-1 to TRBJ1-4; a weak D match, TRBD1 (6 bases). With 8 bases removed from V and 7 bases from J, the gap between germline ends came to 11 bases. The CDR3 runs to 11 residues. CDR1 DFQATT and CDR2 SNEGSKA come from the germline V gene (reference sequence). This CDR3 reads CSPRGVEKLFF. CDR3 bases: TGCAGTCCCAGGGGAGTTGAAAAACTGTTTTTT.

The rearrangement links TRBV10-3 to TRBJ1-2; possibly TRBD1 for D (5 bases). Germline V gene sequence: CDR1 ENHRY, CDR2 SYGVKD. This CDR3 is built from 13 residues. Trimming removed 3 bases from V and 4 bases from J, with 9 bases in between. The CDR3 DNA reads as TGTGCCATCAGTGAAGGGGCTGGCTATGGCTACACCTTC. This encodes CAISEGAGYGYTF.

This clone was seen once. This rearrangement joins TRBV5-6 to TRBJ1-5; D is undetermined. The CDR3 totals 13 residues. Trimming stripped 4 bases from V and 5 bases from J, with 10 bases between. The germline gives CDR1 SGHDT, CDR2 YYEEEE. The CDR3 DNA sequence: TGTGCCAGCAGCAAAACCAGTGATCAGCCCCAGCATTTT. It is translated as CASSKTSDQPQHF.

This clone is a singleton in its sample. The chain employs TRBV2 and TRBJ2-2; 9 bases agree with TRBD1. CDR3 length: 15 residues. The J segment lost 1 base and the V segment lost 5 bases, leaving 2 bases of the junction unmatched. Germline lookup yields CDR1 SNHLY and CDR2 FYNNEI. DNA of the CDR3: TGTGCCAGCAGTAACAGGGGGCTGAACACCGGGGAGCTGTTTTTT. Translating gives CASSNRGLNTGELFF.

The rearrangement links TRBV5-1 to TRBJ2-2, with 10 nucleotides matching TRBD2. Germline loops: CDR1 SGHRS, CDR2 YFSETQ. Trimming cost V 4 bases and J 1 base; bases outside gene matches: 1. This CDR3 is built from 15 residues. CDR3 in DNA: TGCGCCAGCAGCCCTAGCGGGGGGAACACCGGGGAGCTGTTTTTT. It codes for CASSPSGGNTGELFF.

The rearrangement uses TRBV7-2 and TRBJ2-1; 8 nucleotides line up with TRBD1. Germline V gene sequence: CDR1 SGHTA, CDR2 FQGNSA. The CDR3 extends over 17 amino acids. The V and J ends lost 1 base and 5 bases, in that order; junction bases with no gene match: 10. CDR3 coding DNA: TGTGCCAGCAGCTTAGGGGCCGGACAGGGAAGGAACAATGAGCAGTTCTTC. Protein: CASSLGAGQGRNNEQFF.

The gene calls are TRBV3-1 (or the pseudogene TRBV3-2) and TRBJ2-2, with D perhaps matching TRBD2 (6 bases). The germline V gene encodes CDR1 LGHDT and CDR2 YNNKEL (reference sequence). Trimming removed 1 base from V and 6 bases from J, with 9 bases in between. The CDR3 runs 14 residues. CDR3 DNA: TGTGCCAGCAGCCAAGCTCGGGGGTCCGGGGAGCTGTTTTTT. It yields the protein CASSQARGSGELFF.

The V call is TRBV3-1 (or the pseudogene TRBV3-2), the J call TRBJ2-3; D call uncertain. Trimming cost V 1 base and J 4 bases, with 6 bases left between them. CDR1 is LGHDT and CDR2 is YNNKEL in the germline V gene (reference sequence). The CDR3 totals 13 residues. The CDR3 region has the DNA TGTGCCAGCAGCCAAGGGGCCGCAGATACGCAGTATTTT. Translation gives CASSQGAADTQYF.

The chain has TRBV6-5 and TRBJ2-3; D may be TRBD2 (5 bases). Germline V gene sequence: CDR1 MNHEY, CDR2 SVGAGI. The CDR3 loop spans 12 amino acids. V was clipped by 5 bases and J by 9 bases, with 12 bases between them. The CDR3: CASSRSRGTQYF. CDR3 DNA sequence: TGTGCCAGCAGTCGGTCAAGAGGGACGCAGTATTTT.

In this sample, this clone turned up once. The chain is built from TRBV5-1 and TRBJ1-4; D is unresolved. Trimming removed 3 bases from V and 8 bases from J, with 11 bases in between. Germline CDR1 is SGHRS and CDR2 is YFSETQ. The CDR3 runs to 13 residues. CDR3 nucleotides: TGCGCCAGCAGCTCCGGTTCGGGGGAAAAACTGTTTTTT. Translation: CASSSGSGEKLFF.

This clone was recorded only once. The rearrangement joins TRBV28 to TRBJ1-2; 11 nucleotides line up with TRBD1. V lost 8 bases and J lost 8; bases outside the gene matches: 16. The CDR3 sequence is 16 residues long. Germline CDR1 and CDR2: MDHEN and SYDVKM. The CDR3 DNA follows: TGTGCCAGCTTTATACGCGGGACAGGGGGGCGGGGAGGCTACACCTTC. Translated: CASFIRGTGGRGGYTF.

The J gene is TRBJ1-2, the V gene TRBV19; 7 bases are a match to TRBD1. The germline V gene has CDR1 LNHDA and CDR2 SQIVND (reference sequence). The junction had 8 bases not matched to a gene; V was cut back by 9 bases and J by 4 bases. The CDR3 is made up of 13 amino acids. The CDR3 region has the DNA TGTGCCAGCCAGACAGACAGGGCCTATGGCTACACCTTC. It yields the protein CASQTDRAYGYTF.

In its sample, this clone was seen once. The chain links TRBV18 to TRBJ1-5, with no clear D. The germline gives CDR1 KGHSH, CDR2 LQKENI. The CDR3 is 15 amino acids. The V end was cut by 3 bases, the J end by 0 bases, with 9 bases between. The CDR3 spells CASSPLRGSNQPQHF. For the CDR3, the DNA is TGTGCCAGCTCACCGCTCCGGGGTAGCAATCAGCCCCAGCATTTT.

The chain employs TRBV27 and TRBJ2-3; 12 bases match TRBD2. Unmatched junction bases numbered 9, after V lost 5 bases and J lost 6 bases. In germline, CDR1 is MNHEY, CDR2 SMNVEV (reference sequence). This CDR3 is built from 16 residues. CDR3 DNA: TGTGCCAGCAGTACGGCTAGCGGGGGGGCGTGGGATACGCAGTATTTT. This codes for CASSTASGGAWDTQYF.

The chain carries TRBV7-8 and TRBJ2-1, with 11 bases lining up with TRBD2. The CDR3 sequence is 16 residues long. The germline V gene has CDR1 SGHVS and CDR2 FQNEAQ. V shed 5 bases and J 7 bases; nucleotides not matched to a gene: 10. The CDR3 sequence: CASSPVRRTSGNEQFF. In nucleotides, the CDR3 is TGTGCCAGCAGCCCCGTCCGACGGACTAGCGGGAATGAGCAGTTCTTC.

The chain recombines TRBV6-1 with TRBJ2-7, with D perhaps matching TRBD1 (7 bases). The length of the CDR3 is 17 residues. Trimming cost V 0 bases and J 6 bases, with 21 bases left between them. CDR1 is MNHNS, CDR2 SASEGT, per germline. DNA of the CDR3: TGTGCCAGCAGTGAAGCGCTTCGAGGAGGGGGACAGAGCGAGCAGTACTTC. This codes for CASSEALRGGGQSEQYF.

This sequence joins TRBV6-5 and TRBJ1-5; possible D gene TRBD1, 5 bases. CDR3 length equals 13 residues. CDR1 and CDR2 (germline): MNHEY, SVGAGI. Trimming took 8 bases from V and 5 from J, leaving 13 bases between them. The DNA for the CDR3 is TGTGCCAGCCGTACCTCGGGGGATCAGCCCCAGCATTTT. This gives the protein CASRTSGDQPQHF.

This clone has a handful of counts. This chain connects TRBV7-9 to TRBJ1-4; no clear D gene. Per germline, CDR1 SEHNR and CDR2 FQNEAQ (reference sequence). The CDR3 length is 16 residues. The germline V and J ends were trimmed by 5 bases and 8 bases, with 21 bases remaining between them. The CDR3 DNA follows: TGTGCCAGCAGCCCTACCTCGGAGGGTTTGAGGGAAAAACTGTTTTTT. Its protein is CASSPTSEGLREKLFF. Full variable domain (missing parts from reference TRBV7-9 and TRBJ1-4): DTGVSQNPRHKITKRGQNVTFRCDPISEHNRLYWYRQTLGQGPEFLTYFQNEAQLEKSRLLSDRFSAERPKGSFSTLEIQRTEQGDSAMYLCASSPTSEGLREKLFFGSGTQLSVL.

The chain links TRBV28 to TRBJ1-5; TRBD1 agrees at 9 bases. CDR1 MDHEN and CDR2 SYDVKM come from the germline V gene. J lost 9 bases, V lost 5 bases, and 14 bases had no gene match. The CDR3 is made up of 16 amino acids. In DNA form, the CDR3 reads TGTGCCAGCAGTACTGGGACAGGGAGGGAGTCGTGGCCCCAGCATTTT. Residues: CASSTGTGRESWPQHF.

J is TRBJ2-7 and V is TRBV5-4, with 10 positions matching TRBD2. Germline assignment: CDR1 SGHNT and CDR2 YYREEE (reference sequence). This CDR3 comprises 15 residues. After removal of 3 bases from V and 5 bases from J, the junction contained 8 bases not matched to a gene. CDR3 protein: CASSYRTSGPHEQYF. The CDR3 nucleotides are TGTGCCAGCAGCTACCGGACTAGCGGTCCCCACGAGCAGTACTTC.